The 17 T cell receptor beta chains presented below share a single source sample, sequenced in a study of blood T cell repertoires in COVID-19. TCRdb's copy holds only in-frame clones and misses some; the assay was immunoSEQ multiplex PCR. The sample lists around 180,000 clones; roughly four fifths were seen once. The specimen was peripheral blood. The receptors here all came from a woman aged 25 to 39 with acute or convalescent COVID-19.

This chain uses TRBV7-2 with TRBJ1-1; weak D call: TRBD1 (6 bases). Trimming removed 5 bases at V and 4 bases at J, with 20 bases between. CDR1 is SGHTA and CDR2 is FQGNSA in the germline V gene. The CDR3 is 16 residues long. CDR3: CASSMGTSALFTEAFF. CDR3 bases: TGTGCCAGCAGCATGGGGACAAGCGCCCTCTTCACTGAAGCTTTCTTT. The complete variable domain, with remaining parts taken from reference TRBV7-2 and TRBJ1-1, reads GAGVSQSPSNKVTEKGKDVELRCDPISGHTALYWYRQSLGQGLEFLIYFQGNSAPDKSGLPSDRFSAERTGGSVSTLTIQRTQQEDSAVYLCASSMGTSALFTEAFFGQGTRLTVV.

This clone occurred once. The CDR3: CASSPMTGPRTDTQYF. For the CDR3, the DNA is TGTGCCAGCAGCCCTATGACAGGTCCCCGCACAGATACGCAGTATTTT. The V call is TRBV27, the J call TRBJ2-3; D is perhaps TRBD1 (6 bases). Trimming cost V 6 bases and J 1 base, with 17 bases left between them. Germline lookup yields CDR1 MNHEY and CDR2 SMNVEV (reference sequence). The CDR3 covers 16 residues.

V is TRBV7-3 and J is TRBJ2-1; 10 nucleotides align to TRBD1. The CDR3 is made up of 15 amino acids. V was clipped by 5 bases and J by 4 bases; unmatched bases: 5. CDR1 is SGHTA, CDR2 FQGTGA, per germline. CDR3 protein: CASSVGQGNYNEQFF. The DNA for the CDR3 is TGTGCCAGCAGCGTGGGACAGGGGAATTACAATGAGCAGTTCTTC.

V gene TRBV4-1 combines with J gene TRBJ1-2; D is unresolved. The CDR3 length is 16 residues. Germline CDR1 and CDR2: MGHRA and YSYEKL. Trimming stripped 0 bases from V and 5 bases from J, with 16 bases between. This CDR3 is CASSQDAARARYGYTF. CDR3 coding DNA: TGCGCCAGCAGCCAAGATGCGGCGCGGGCTCGGTATGGCTACACCTTC.

V usage is TRBV7-6 and J usage is TRBJ2-1; 9 bases map to TRBD1. The CDR3 runs to 15 residues. V lost 1 base and J lost 12; bases outside the gene matches: 10. The germline gives CDR1 SGHVS, CDR2 FNYEAQ. The CDR3 bases are TGTGCCAGCAGCTTAGGAGCCGGGACAGGGATCGGGCAGTTCTTC. Encoded protein: CASSLGAGTGIGQFF.

This chain joins TRBV5-1 and TRBJ2-3, with unresolved D. Trimming left V 4 bases short and J 0 bases short, with 15 bases between. The CDR3 is made up of 16 amino acids. The germline gives CDR1 SGHRS, CDR2 YFSETQ. The CDR3 DNA reads as TGCGCCAGCAGCGTTCAACTCCCGGGTAGCACAGATACGCAGTATTTT. Translation: CASSVQLPGSTDTQYF.

The V call is TRBV27, the J call TRBJ2-1, with D unresolved. The germline V gene has CDR1 MNHEY and CDR2 SMNVEV (reference sequence). CDR3 length: 11 amino acids. The ends were cut back, 6 bases at V and 4 bases at J, with 4 bases in the middle. CDR3 coding DNA: TGTGCCAGCAGCCGGTACAATGAGCAGTTCTTC. Translated, it gives CASSRYNEQFF.

The rearrangement joins TRBV6-6 to TRBJ2-3; 9 positions agree with TRBD1. The CDR3 loop spans 20 amino acids. J was trimmed by 2 bases and V by 5 bases; bases with no gene match: 20. Germline V gives CDR1 MNHNY, CDR2 SVGAGI (reference sequence). The CDR3 here is CASSPKQGAHRLTLTDTQYF. DNA of the CDR3: TGTGCCAGCAGTCCGAAACAGGGGGCGCACAGACTAACCCTCACAGATACGCAGTATTTT.

The CDR3 coding sequence is TGTGCCACAAGGGCTGGGGGGTCGGGTTACGAGCAGTACTTC. Amino acids: CATRAGGSGYEQYF. This rearrangement joins TRBV15 to TRBJ2-7, with D possibly TRBD2 on 6 matching bases. The CDR3 extends over 14 amino acids. Per germline, CDR1 LNHNV and CDR2 YYDKDF (reference sequence). Trimming shortened V by 9 bases and J by 4 bases, and 19 bases separated the two germline ends.

The CDR3 nucleotides are TGCAGTGCTAGTGGTCGGTTTCAGCCCCAGCATTTT. Its protein product is CSASGRFQPQHF. The chain joins TRBV20-1 to TRBJ1-5; D remains unclear. This CDR3 region has 12 residues. V was trimmed by 3 bases and J by 6 bases, leaving 9 bases between them. The germline V gene has CDR1 DFQATT and CDR2 SNEGSKA (reference sequence).

This chain connects TRBV28 to TRBJ1-3; D may be TRBD1 (5 bases). The CDR3 loop spans 14 amino acids. The germline V gene encodes CDR1 MDHEN and CDR2 SYDVKM. V lost 6 bases, J lost 4 bases, and 13 bases lay in between. In DNA, the CDR3 is TGTGCCAGCAGCTCCAGGACACGCGGAAACACCATATATTTT. Its translation is CASSSRTRGNTIYF.

A remark on this clone: The junction shows a germline mismatch at one end, possibly a read error. The chain couples TRBV28 to TRBJ1-2, with 7 bases matching TRBD1. CDR1 and CDR2 from the germline V gene are MDHEN and SYDVKM. This CDR3 spans 12 amino acids. The CDR3 here is CASSIRRQGILF. The CDR3 DNA reads TGTGCCAGCAGCATTCGAAGACAGGGAATCCTCTTC.

J is TRBJ1-2 and V is TRBV7-2, with D unresolved. V lost 9 bases and J 7 bases, leaving 12 bases between the germline ends. This CDR3 spans 11 amino acids. CDR1 SGHTA and CDR2 FQGNSA come from the germline V gene. CDR3 in amino acids: CASQTYGGYTF. The CDR3 nucleotides are TGTGCCAGTCAAACTTATGGTGGCTACACCTTC.

This clone was picked up one time. The J gene is TRBJ2-7, the V gene TRBV5-6; 9 positions agree with TRBD1. V lost 2 bases, J lost 6 bases, and 9 bases stayed unmatched. Per germline, CDR1 SGHDT and CDR2 YYEEEE. This CDR3 is 15 amino acids long. The CDR3 loop is CASSLGGQGIGEQYF. In DNA, the CDR3 is TGTGCCAGCAGCTTAGGGGGACAGGGTATAGGCGAGCAGTACTTC. Looking up the rest from reference TRBV5-6 and TRBJ2-7 gives the full variable domain: DAGVTQSPTHLIKTRGQQVTLRCSPKSGHDTVSWYQQALGQGPQFIFQYYEEEERQRGNFPDRFSGHQFPNYSSELNVNALLLGDSALYLCASSLGGQGIGEQYFGPGTRLTVT.

The rearrangement links TRBV29-1 to TRBJ2-2, with 11 bases that match TRBD2. With V trimmed by 0 bases and J by 2 bases, 2 bases remained unmatched. The CDR3 consists of 16 residues. Germline CDR1 is SQVTM and CDR2 is ANQGSEA. DNA for the CDR3: TGCAGCGTTGAAGACGGACTAGCGGGTAACACCGGGGAGCTGTTTTTT. This encodes CSVEDGLAGNTGELFF.

The chain carries TRBV24-1 and TRBJ1-2; TRBD1 matches 7 bases. The V gene's germline CDR1 is KGHDR and CDR2 SFDVKD. The CDR3 covers 12 residues. With V trimmed by 5 bases and J by 8 bases, 4 bases remained unmatched. The CDR3 nucleotides are TGTGCCACCAGTGTCCAGGGGGACGGCTACACCTTC. This translates into CATSVQGDGYTF.

The chain employs TRBV7-9 and TRBJ1-2, with D hard to call. This CDR3 comprises 12 residues. Germline values: CDR1 SEHNR, CDR2 FQNEAQ (reference sequence). Trimming stripped 2 bases from V and 6 bases from J, with 7 bases between. The CDR3 DNA is TGTGCCAGCAGCTTATATCTTAATGGCTACACCTTC. Its translation is CASSLYLNGYTF.